The 20 T cell receptor beta chains given below trace back to one sample, sequenced in a study of T-cell memory formation after mild COVID-19. TCRdb analysed the 5' RACE reads with MiXCR anew, one entry per CDR3 protein. The sample holds some 300,000 distinct CDR3 sequences; less than 25% are singletons and the top ten take around a fifth. The specimen sequenced was PBMCs or a T cell subset sorted from them (not recorded which). These receptor sequences come from a man younger than 30 who had mild COVID-19 (a few samples of this study predate the infection). Cell type and time point are not known.

This clonotype was seen a handful of times. The chain links TRBV7-9 to TRBJ1-4; D is uncertain. Between the trimmed V and J ends, which lost 6 bases and 6 bases, there was a span of 14 bases. Germline V gene sequence: CDR1 SEHNR, CDR2 FQNEAQ (reference sequence). The CDR3 extends over 14 amino acids. CDR3: CASSLRREDEKLFF. DNA for the CDR3: TGTGCCAGCAGTCTCCGGAGGGAAGATGAAAAACTGTTTTTT. Full variable domain (outside the CDR3, taken from reference TRBV7-9 and TRBJ1-4): DTGVSQNPRHKITKRGQNVTFRCDPISEHNRLYWYRQTLGQGPEFLTYFQNEAQLEKSRLLSDRFSAERPKGSFSTLEIQRTEQGDSAMYLCASSLRREDEKLFFGSGTQLSVL.

This clonotype was seen more than once but under ten times. The chain links TRBV20-1 to TRBJ2-7; D not resolved. This CDR3 region has 14 residues. V dropped 5 bases and J dropped 0 bases, with 14 bases sitting between them. The germline V gene has CDR1 DFQATT and CDR2 SNEGSKA (reference sequence). This CDR3 is CSAQDRKSSYEQYV. The CDR3 DNA is TGCAGTGCTCAAGACCGTAAATCCTCCTACGAGCAGTACGTC.

The rearrangement uses TRBV11-1 and TRBJ1-1, with a weak D call TRBD1 (6 bases). Germline V lookup: CDR1 SGHAT, CDR2 FQDESV (reference sequence). The ends were cut back, 5 bases at V and 8 bases at J, with 18 bases in the middle. The CDR3 contains 14 residues. The CDR3 sequence is CASSPSRGRVEAFF. CDR3 bases: TGTGCCAGCAGCCCGAGCAGGGGTCGGGTAGAAGCTTTCTTT. Full variable domain (remainder filled in from reference TRBV11-1 and TRBJ1-1): EAEVAQSPRYKITEKSQAVAFWCDPISGHATLYWYRQILGQGPELLVQFQDESVVDDSQLPKDRFSAERLKGVDSTLKIQPAELGDSAMYLCASSPSRGRVEAFFGQGTRLTVV.

This clonotype came up many times. This chain connects TRBV7-6 to TRBJ1-1, with D possibly being TRBD1 (6 bases). The CDR3 is 13 amino acids. V lost 5 bases, J lost 3 bases, and 10 bases lay in between. The germline V gene encodes CDR1 SGHVS and CDR2 FNYEAQ. The DNA for the CDR3 is TGTGCCAGCAGCCCACAGGGATACACTGAAGCTTTCTTT. It codes for CASSPQGYTEAFF. The variable domain in full, completed from reference TRBV7-6 and TRBJ1-1, reads GAGVSQSPRYKVTKRGQDVALRCDPISGHVSLYWYRQALGQGPEFLTYFNYEAQQDKSGLPNDRFSAERPEGSISTLTIQRTEQRDSAMYRCASSPQGYTEAFFGQGTRLTVV.

This clonotype was detected only a few times. The chain is built from TRBV5-1 and TRBJ2-3, with D possibly being TRBD1 (6 bases). Trimming removed 4 bases at V and 0 bases at J, with 12 bases between. The CDR3 covers 15 residues. The germline V gene has CDR1 SGHRS and CDR2 YFSETQ. CDR3 region: CASSGGSTSTDTQYF. For the CDR3, the DNA is TGCGCCAGCAGCGGGGGCAGTACTAGCACAGATACGCAGTATTTT.

There are a few counts of this clonotype. The V and J genes are TRBV12-3 or TRBV12-4 and TRBJ1-4; possibly TRBD1 for D (6 bases). V gave up 3 bases and J gave up 6 bases, with 11 bases separating them. This CDR3 is 14 amino acids long. The CDR3 protein is CASSFQGRDEKLFF. CDR3 DNA: TGTGCCAGCAGTTTTCAGGGGAGAGATGAAAAACTGTTTTTT.

V gene TRBV6-2 or TRBV6-3 combines with J gene TRBJ1-5; 8 nucleotides line up with TRBD1. The germline V gene has CDR1 MNHEY and CDR2 SVGEGT. Trimming at V came to 2 bases and at J to 2 bases, leaving 2 bases not matched to a gene. The CDR3 runs to 15 residues. CDR3: CASSYLTGGNQPQHF. The CDR3 DNA follows: TGTGCCAGCAGTTACCTGACAGGGGGCAATCAGCCCCAGCATTTT.

This clonotype was seen a handful of times. The genes are TRBV28 and TRBJ1-2; D gene unclear. The germline gives CDR1 MDHEN, CDR2 SYDVKM. The CDR3 has 13 residues. V lost 6 bases to trimming and J lost 8 bases, with 16 bases between them. The CDR3, as DNA: TGTGCCAGCAGCGACCTTTCCTTCGGCGGCTACACCTTC. Translating gives CASSDLSFGGYTF.

The V and J genes are TRBV7-2 and TRBJ1-6; 10 bases are a match to TRBD1. J gave up 7 bases and V 2 bases, and 2 bases lay outside the gene matches. Germline assignment: CDR1 SGHTA and CDR2 FQGNSA. The CDR3 runs 15 residues. The CDR3 loop reads CASSLRTGGNSPLHF. CDR3 coding DNA: TGTGCCAGCAGCTTAAGGACAGGGGGGAATTCACCCCTCCACTTT.

This clonotype was picked up a small number of times. The chain couples TRBV7-3 to TRBJ2-5, with 8 positions matching TRBD2. The germline V gene encodes CDR1 SGHTA and CDR2 FQGTGA. With 4 bases clipped from V and 5 bases from J, the junction kept 3 bases outside the gene matches. This CDR3 has 13 residues. The CDR3 reads CASSSGTSETQYF. The CDR3 DNA is TGTGCCAGCAGCTCCGGGACTAGTGAGACCCAGTACTTC.

This clonotype was picked up many times. The J gene is TRBJ1-1, the V gene TRBV24-1; no clear D. Germline V gene sequence: CDR1 KGHDR, CDR2 SFDVKD. The CDR3 is 13 amino acids. V lost 0 bases and J lost 1, with 2 bases in between. The CDR3 sequence: CATSDLENTEAFF. In DNA form, the CDR3 reads TGTGCCACCAGTGATTTGGAGAACACTGAAGCTTTCTTT.

In this sample, this clonotype turned up a few times. DNA of the CDR3: TGTGCCAGCAGCCGGACAAACACCGGGGAGCTGTTTTTT. Translation: CASSRTNTGELFF. This chain uses TRBV7-7 with TRBJ2-2; D perhaps matches TRBD1 (5 bases). The germline V gene has CDR1 SSHAT and CDR2 FNYEAQ (reference sequence). The CDR3 is 13 residues long. V gave up 5 bases and J gave up 2 bases, with 6 bases separating them.

The rearrangement links TRBV7-9 to TRBJ2-7; D might be TRBD1 (6 bases). CDR1 and CDR2 from the germline V gene are SEHNR and FQNEAQ (reference sequence). The CDR3 consists of 13 residues. V lost 5 bases and J lost 4, with 12 bases in between. DNA for the CDR3: TGTGCCAGCAGCCCTCCTACAGGGTACGAGCAGTACGTC. Translated: CASSPPTGYEQYV.

This sequence joins TRBV5-1 and TRBJ1-6; D is unclear. The V end was cut by 0 bases, the J end by 0 bases, with 4 bases between. The CDR3 length is 15 residues. Germline V CDR1 and CDR2: SGHRS, YFSETQ. The CDR3 loop reads CASSLDVSYNSPLHF. CDR3 bases: TGCGCCAGCAGCTTGGATGTCTCCTATAATTCACCCCTCCACTTT.

The chain combines TRBV12-3 or TRBV12-4 with TRBJ2-5; D could derive from TRBD1 or TRBD2 (6 bases each). CDR3 length equals 14 residues. V lost 2 bases and J 9 bases, leaving 16 bases between the germline ends. CDR3 region: CASSLTPGALSQYF. The CDR3 coding sequence is TGTGCCAGCAGTTTAACACCGGGGGCCCTGTCCCAGTACTTC.

This sequence joins TRBV7-6 and TRBJ1-1; D not certain. V dropped 4 bases and J dropped 5 bases, with 11 bases sitting between them. This CDR3 contains 13 residues. Germline-derived CDR1 and CDR2 are SGHVS and FNYEAQ. The CDR3 loop is CASSSGYATEAFF. The CDR3 DNA sequence: TGTGCCAGCAGCTCTGGGTACGCTACTGAAGCTTTCTTT.

This sequence joins TRBV12-3 or TRBV12-4 and TRBJ2-7; 12 bases are a match to TRBD2. Trimming removed 6 bases from V and 0 bases from J; junction bases left unmatched: 3. This CDR3 has 15 residues. CDR3 coding DNA: TGTGCCAGCAGCCAGGGACTAGCGGGCTCCTACGAGCAGTACGTC. Its translation is CASSQGLAGSYEQYV.

V and J are TRBV5-1 and TRBJ1-6, with 8 bases lining up with TRBD1. V dropped 4 bases and J dropped 7; count of bases not matched to a gene: 7. This CDR3 has 15 residues. Germline V lookup: CDR1 SGHRS, CDR2 YFSETQ. In nucleotides, the CDR3 is TGCGCCAGCAGCACCAGGACAGGGACCAATTCACCCCTCCACTTT. Its protein product is CASSTRTGTNSPLHF.

The gene calls are TRBV6-1 and TRBJ2-7; possible D gene TRBD2, 6 bases. The germline V gene has CDR1 MNHNS and CDR2 SASEGT. V was cut by 2 bases and J by 0 bases, with 8 bases left in between. The CDR3 extends over 14 amino acids. The CDR3, as DNA: TGTGCCAGCAGTGAACTCGGGGGCTCCTACGAGCAGTACTTC. Protein product: CASSELGGSYEQYF.

This clonotype was picked up a small number of times. This chain connects TRBV5-1 to TRBJ2-3, with no clear D. CDR1 is SGHRS, CDR2 YFSETQ, per germline. V was cut by 4 bases and J by 3 bases, with 12 bases left in between. This CDR3 has 14 amino acids. In nucleotides, the CDR3 is TGCGCCAGCAGCCTTCGGGCTCGGACAGATACGCAGTATTTT. It translates to CASSLRARTDTQYF.